This T cell receptor beta chain originates from a study of blood T cell repertoires in COVID-19. Study at large: The United States, Italy and Spain supplied acute and convalescent COVID-19 samples. PBMCs, B-cell-depleted T cells, or T cells were the source of the cDNA or gDNA that made up the material.

This clone was recorded only once. Study processing details: It was from reference gene primer amplification that nucleated cell counts were estimated. Measured with immunoSEQ multiplex PCR; TCRdb has only the in-frame clones, and not every one. V, J and clone size are those of that table, while D and trimming were read from the DNA. Of some 150,000 clones in the sample, 82% are singletons; the top ten hold approximately 8.7%. The CDR3 is made up of 15 amino acids. Trimming removed 7 bases from V and 5 bases from J; junction bases left unmatched: 11. Germline V gene lookup returns CDR1 SGHTA and CDR2 FQGNSA.

The clonotype was recovered from a woman in her 70s with acute or convalescent COVID-19. The chain uses TRBV7-2 and TRBJ1-2; 9 bases map to TRBD1. Sequenced sample: peripheral blood. CDR3 protein: CASTPRDRVGYGYTF. The DNA of the CDR3 is TGTGCCAGCACCCCCCGGGACAGGGTGGGGTATGGCTACACCTTC.